The 29 T cell receptor beta chains reported below all come from one sample, sequenced in a study of shared clonotypes between healthy human individuals. The assay was immunoSEQ multiplex PCR, and TCRdb's table has in-frame clones only and misses some. This repertoire shows roughly 1.4 million clones, less than 99% found once; its top ten account for about 0.35%. Sequenced input: naive CD4+ T cells sorted from blood. Subset in this sample: CD45RA+ positively selected. All receptors come from a man under 40 in good health.

The rearrangement uses TRBV28 and TRBJ2-2; D not resolved. The V gene lost 7 bases and the J gene lost 1 base, with 7 bases spanning the gap. This CDR3 comprises 13 residues. Germline V gene lookup returns CDR1 MDHEN and CDR2 SYDVKM. CDR3 in DNA: TGTGCCAGCACTCGGCGGAACACCGGGGAGCTGTTTTTT. Protein product: CASTRRNTGELFF.

The chain has TRBV4-1 and TRBJ2-7; TRBD2 is a possible D gene (6 bases). V lost 4 bases and J 2 bases, leaving 15 bases between the germline ends. Germline V CDR1 and CDR2: MGHRA, YSYEKL. CDR3 length: 15 amino acids. CDR3 sequence reads: CASSLLLASPYEQYF. The CDR3 DNA reads TGCGCCAGCAGCCTCCTACTAGCTTCGCCCTACGAGCAGTACTTC.

A single count supports this clone. Other nucleotide sequences in the sample specify the same CDR3. The V and J genes are TRBV5-4 and TRBJ2-6, with D possibly TRBD2 on 6 matching bases. Germline CDR1 SGHNT, CDR2 YYREEE (reference sequence). V was clipped by 0 bases and J by 0 bases, with 7 bases between them. This CDR3 spans 16 amino acids. The CDR3 reads CASSLGGDSGANVLTF. The CDR3 DNA reads as TGTGCCAGCAGCTTGGGGGGGGACTCTGGGGCCAACGTCCTGACTTTC.

This chain connects TRBV15 to TRBJ2-2, with 7 bases lining up with TRBD1. CDR3 length equals 15 residues. V trimming: 2 bases; J trimming: 5 bases; junction bases outside the gene matches: 5. Germline CDR1 reads LNHNV; CDR2 reads YYDKDF (reference sequence). Here the CDR3 reads CATSRPGQSTGELFF. CDR3 DNA: TGTGCCACCAGCAGACCGGGACAGAGTACCGGGGAGCTGTTTTTT.

The chain combines TRBV6-4 with TRBJ2-3, with D perhaps matching TRBD1 or TRBD2 (5 bases each). Germline V CDR1 and CDR2: MRHNA, SNTAGT. With 4 bases removed from V and 0 bases from J, the gap between germline ends came to 11 bases. This CDR3 is 15 amino acids long. The CDR3 nucleotides are TGTGCCAGCAGTGGGGACGCATCTAGCACAGATACGCAGTATTTT. This codes for CASSGDASSTDTQYF.

In this sample, this clone turned up once. V gene TRBV5-1 combines with J gene TRBJ1-4, with 9 bases that match TRBD1. The V segment lost 3 bases and the J segment 5 bases; nucleotides outside the gene matches: 14. Per the germline V gene, CDR1 is SGHRS and CDR2 is YFSETQ. CDR3 length: 18 residues. CDR3 sequence (DNA): TGCGCCAGCAGCTCCGGACAGGGGCAATGGTTCACGAATGAAAAACTGTTTTTT. This translates into CASSSGQGQWFTNEKLFF.

J is TRBJ1-3 and V is TRBV28, with D perhaps TRBD1 (5 bases). Deletions cut 4 bases from V and 1 base from J, with 11 bases between. Germline-derived CDR1 and CDR2 are MDHEN and SYDVKM. The CDR3 length is 15 residues. The DNA of the CDR3 is TGTGCCAGCAGTTACTCCAGGGTATCTGGAAACACCATATATTTT. Translation gives CASSYSRVSGNTIYF.

Regarding this clone: Other DNA sequences in this specimen translate into the identical CDR3. The chain carries TRBV27 and TRBJ1-2, with D possibly matching TRBD1 (5 bases). V lost 2 bases and J 3 bases, leaving 7 bases between the germline ends. Germline V lookup: CDR1 MNHEY, CDR2 SMNVEV (reference sequence). The length of the CDR3 is 13 residues. CDR3 in DNA: TGTGCCAGCAGTTTAGCAGGGTACTATGGCTACACCTTC. It specifies CASSLAGYYGYTF.

This chain connects TRBV7-2 to TRBJ2-1, with D possibly being TRBD2 (6 bases). V was pared by 3 bases and J by 8 bases, with 20 bases between. The length of the CDR3 is 16 residues. Looked up from germline, CDR1 is SGHTA and CDR2 is FQGNSA. CDR3 sequence reads: CASSLLGRQLGYEQFF. The CDR3 nucleotides read TGTGCCAGCAGCTTGCTTGGGAGGCAACTTGGCTATGAGCAGTTCTTC.

The CDR3, as DNA: TGTGCCAGCAGCTCTAGGACTAGCGGGAGCCACAATGAGCAGTTCTTC. It is translated as CASSSRTSGSHNEQFF. The genes are TRBV11-2 and TRBJ2-1; 13 bases are a match to TRBD2. This CDR3 is built from 16 residues. CDR1 and CDR2 (germline): SGHAT, FQNNGV. J was trimmed by 5 bases and V by 4 bases; bases with no gene match: 5.

V gene TRBV10-3 combines with J gene TRBJ2-2; 10 positions match TRBD2. V lost 8 bases to trimming and J lost 3 bases; unmatched junction nucleotides: 9. In germline, CDR1 is ENHRY, CDR2 SYGVKD. The CDR3 consists of 16 residues. For the CDR3, the DNA is TGTGCCATCCGCTCTGGTAGCGGGAGGTACACCGGGGAGCTGTTTTTT. The encoded protein is CAIRSGSGRYTGELFF.

Worth noting for this clone: The sample holds other DNA sequences that translate to the same CDR3. V usage is TRBV5-4 and J usage is TRBJ2-7; maybe TRBD2 (6 bases). The CDR3 totals 13 residues. V was trimmed by 3 bases and J by 0 bases, leaving 7 bases between them. From germline, CDR1 is SGHNT and CDR2 YYREEE (reference sequence). CDR3 sequence: CASSSGSSYEQYF. CDR3 DNA sequence: TGTGCCAGCAGCTCCGGGAGCTCCTACGAGCAGTACTTC. Full variable domain (remainder filled in from reference TRBV5-4 and TRBJ2-7): ETGVTQSPTHLIKTRGQQVTLRCSSQSGHNTVSWYQQALGQGPQFIFQYYREEENGRGNFPPRFSGLQFPNYSSELNVNALELDDSALYLCASSSGSSYEQYFGPGTRLTVT.

The chain employs TRBV4-3 and TRBJ2-2, with D uncertain. The V gene's germline CDR1 is LGHNA and CDR2 YSLEER. Trimming shortened V by 0 bases and J by 2 bases, and 10 bases separated the two germline ends. This CDR3 is 16 amino acids long. The CDR3 region is CASSQEAPPNTGELFF. The CDR3 DNA reads as TGCGCCAGCAGCCAAGAAGCCCCCCCTAACACCGGGGAGCTGTTTTTT.

V gene TRBV20-1 combines with J gene TRBJ2-5, with D maybe TRBD1 (6 bases). The CDR3 has 11 residues. Germline CDR1 reads DFQATT; CDR2 reads SNEGSKA (reference sequence). V was shortened by 4 bases and J by 7 bases, with 10 bases between the two germline ends. CDR3 bases: TGCAGTGCTAAGCAGGGGATGACCCAGTACTTC. Translation: CSAKQGMTQYF.

The rearrangement uses TRBV18 and TRBJ1-2; D remains ambiguous. Trimming removed 4 bases from V and 4 bases from J, with 13 bases in between. From germline, CDR1 is KGHSH and CDR2 LQKENI. There are 14 residues in the CDR3. CDR3 in amino acids: CASSRGRFTYGYTF. The DNA of the CDR3 is TGTGCCAGCTCACGAGGACGCTTTACCTATGGCTACACCTTC.

This chain links TRBV14 with TRBJ2-5, with TRBD2 identical over 14 bases. The V and J ends lost 1 base and 5 bases, in that order; junction bases with no gene match: 6. The CDR3 has 17 amino acids. The germline gives CDR1 SGHDN, CDR2 FVKESK. CDR3 in amino acids: CASSQAEGLAGVETQYF. The CDR3 bases are TGTGCCAGCAGCCAAGCGGAGGGACTAGCGGGAGTTGAGACCCAGTACTTC.

The V and J genes are TRBV7-7 and TRBJ2-5; the match to TRBD1 covers 11 bases. V was clipped by 5 bases and J by 5 bases; unmatched bases: 7. Germline CDR1 SSHAT, CDR2 FNYEAQ (reference sequence). The CDR3 length is 15 residues. In DNA form, the CDR3 reads TGTGCCAGCAGCCCACGGACAGGGGGCAGGGAGACCCAGTACTTC. Translated: CASSPRTGGRETQYF.

The rearrangement uses TRBV6-5 and TRBJ2-1; TRBD2 agrees at 7 bases. This CDR3 is built from 13 residues. Germline CDR1 is MNHEY and CDR2 is SVGAGI. Trimming cost V 2 bases and J 9 bases; bases outside gene matches: 4. CDR3: CASSYAGVGEQFF. The DNA for the CDR3 is TGTGCCAGCAGTTACGCGGGAGTGGGTGAGCAGTTCTTC.

The chain recombines TRBV6-6 with TRBJ2-2; no reliable D call. The CDR3 has 14 amino acids. Germline CDR1 reads MNHNY; CDR2 reads SVGAGI (reference sequence). Trimming left V 8 bases short and J 1 base short, with 11 bases between. This CDR3 is CASARLVNTGELFF. The CDR3 DNA follows: TGTGCCAGCGCCCGATTAGTGAACACCGGGGAGCTGTTTTTT.

The gene calls are TRBV9 and TRBJ2-1, with 9 bases identical to TRBD1. The CDR3 contains 16 residues. Germline CDR1 and CDR2: SGDLS and YYNGEE. The V segment lost 4 bases and the J segment 6 bases; nucleotides outside the gene matches: 11. Here the CDR3 reads CASSTHGQGFGNEQFF. The CDR3 bases are TGTGCCAGCAGCACCCACGGACAGGGGTTCGGCAATGAGCAGTTCTTC.

This clone was detected once. This chain uses TRBV2 with TRBJ1-5; no definite D call. The V end was cut by 1 base, the J end by 6 bases, with 10 bases between. Germline loops: CDR1 SNHLY, CDR2 FYNNEI. This CDR3 has 14 amino acids. CDR3 sequence: CASSEVHSIQPQHF. The DNA of the CDR3 is TGTGCCAGCAGTGAAGTCCACAGTATTCAGCCCCAGCATTTT.

The gene calls are TRBV15 and TRBJ1-1, with D tentatively TRBD1 (6 bases). Germline V gene data show CDR1 as LNHNV and CDR2 as YYDKDF (reference sequence). The length of the CDR3 is 14 residues. Trimming left V 5 bases short and J 5 bases short, with 15 bases between. CDR3 loop: CATSPNRDGTEAFF. Written as DNA, the CDR3 is TGTGCCACCAGCCCGAACAGGGATGGGACTGAAGCTTTCTTT.

This chain joins TRBV6-4 and TRBJ2-3; D not resolved. There are 14 residues in the CDR3. Germline-derived CDR1 and CDR2 are MRHNA and SNTAGT. V lost 0 bases to trimming and J lost 1 base, with 5 bases between them. CDR3 in DNA: TGTGCCAGCAGTGACTCTCCAGGCACAGATACGCAGTATTTT. It encodes CASSDSPGTDTQYF.

The genes are TRBV5-4 and TRBJ2-1; 9 positions agree with TRBD2. This CDR3 spans 17 amino acids. Germline V gene sequence: CDR1 SGHNT, CDR2 YYREEE (reference sequence). V shed 3 bases, J shed 9 bases, and the junction held 16 bases outside the gene matches. The CDR3: CASSSWDVSSGNGEQFF. The CDR3 DNA reads as TGTGCCAGCAGCTCCTGGGATGTGTCTAGCGGGAACGGTGAGCAGTTCTTC.

The V and J genes are TRBV2 and TRBJ2-7; D is tentatively TRBD1 or TRBD2 (5 bases each). In germline, CDR1 is SNHLY, CDR2 FYNNEI. V lost 9 bases to trimming and J lost 4 bases, with 16 bases between them. The CDR3 consists of 13 residues. Written as DNA, the CDR3 is TGTGCCAGTCTTCGGGGCCGGGGATACGAGCAGTACTTC. It yields the protein CASLRGRGYEQYF.

The V and J genes are TRBV7-2 and TRBJ2-7, with 8 bases fitting TRBD1. V shed 5 bases and J 3 bases; nucleotides not matched to a gene: 6. This CDR3 contains 14 residues. The germline V gene has CDR1 SGHTA and CDR2 FQGNSA. The CDR3 DNA is TGTGCCAGCAGCCTCCGGGACAGGCGCTACGAGCAGTACTTC. This codes for CASSLRDRRYEQYF.

The V call is TRBV7-2, the J call TRBJ2-7; 8 bases line up with TRBD1. This CDR3 contains 13 residues. Trimming took 4 bases from V and 6 from J; bases not matched to a gene: 5. Germline CDR1 is SGHTA and CDR2 is FQGNSA. CDR3 protein: CASSSTGEAEQYF. The CDR3, as DNA: TGTGCCAGCAGCTCGACAGGGGAGGCCGAGCAGTACTTC.

The V gene is TRBV20-1, the J gene TRBJ1-4; no reliable D call. CDR1 and CDR2 from the germline V gene are DFQATT and SNEGSKA (reference sequence). V lost 3 bases, J lost 7 bases, and 6 bases lay in between. This CDR3 spans 11 amino acids. The CDR3 coding sequence is TGCAGTGCTAGGGAGGTTGAAAAACTGTTTTTT. Protein product: CSAREVEKLFF.

The rearrangement joins TRBV7-6 to TRBJ2-3, with D possibly matching TRBD2 (5 bases). There are 13 residues in the CDR3. Germline CDR1 is SGHVS and CDR2 is FNYEAQ. The V end lost 3 bases, the J end lost 6 bases, and 10 bases lay between the germline ends. Here the CDR3 reads CASSLGRGDTQYF. The CDR3 DNA is TGTGCCAGCAGCTTGGGTAGAGGGGATACGCAGTATTTT.